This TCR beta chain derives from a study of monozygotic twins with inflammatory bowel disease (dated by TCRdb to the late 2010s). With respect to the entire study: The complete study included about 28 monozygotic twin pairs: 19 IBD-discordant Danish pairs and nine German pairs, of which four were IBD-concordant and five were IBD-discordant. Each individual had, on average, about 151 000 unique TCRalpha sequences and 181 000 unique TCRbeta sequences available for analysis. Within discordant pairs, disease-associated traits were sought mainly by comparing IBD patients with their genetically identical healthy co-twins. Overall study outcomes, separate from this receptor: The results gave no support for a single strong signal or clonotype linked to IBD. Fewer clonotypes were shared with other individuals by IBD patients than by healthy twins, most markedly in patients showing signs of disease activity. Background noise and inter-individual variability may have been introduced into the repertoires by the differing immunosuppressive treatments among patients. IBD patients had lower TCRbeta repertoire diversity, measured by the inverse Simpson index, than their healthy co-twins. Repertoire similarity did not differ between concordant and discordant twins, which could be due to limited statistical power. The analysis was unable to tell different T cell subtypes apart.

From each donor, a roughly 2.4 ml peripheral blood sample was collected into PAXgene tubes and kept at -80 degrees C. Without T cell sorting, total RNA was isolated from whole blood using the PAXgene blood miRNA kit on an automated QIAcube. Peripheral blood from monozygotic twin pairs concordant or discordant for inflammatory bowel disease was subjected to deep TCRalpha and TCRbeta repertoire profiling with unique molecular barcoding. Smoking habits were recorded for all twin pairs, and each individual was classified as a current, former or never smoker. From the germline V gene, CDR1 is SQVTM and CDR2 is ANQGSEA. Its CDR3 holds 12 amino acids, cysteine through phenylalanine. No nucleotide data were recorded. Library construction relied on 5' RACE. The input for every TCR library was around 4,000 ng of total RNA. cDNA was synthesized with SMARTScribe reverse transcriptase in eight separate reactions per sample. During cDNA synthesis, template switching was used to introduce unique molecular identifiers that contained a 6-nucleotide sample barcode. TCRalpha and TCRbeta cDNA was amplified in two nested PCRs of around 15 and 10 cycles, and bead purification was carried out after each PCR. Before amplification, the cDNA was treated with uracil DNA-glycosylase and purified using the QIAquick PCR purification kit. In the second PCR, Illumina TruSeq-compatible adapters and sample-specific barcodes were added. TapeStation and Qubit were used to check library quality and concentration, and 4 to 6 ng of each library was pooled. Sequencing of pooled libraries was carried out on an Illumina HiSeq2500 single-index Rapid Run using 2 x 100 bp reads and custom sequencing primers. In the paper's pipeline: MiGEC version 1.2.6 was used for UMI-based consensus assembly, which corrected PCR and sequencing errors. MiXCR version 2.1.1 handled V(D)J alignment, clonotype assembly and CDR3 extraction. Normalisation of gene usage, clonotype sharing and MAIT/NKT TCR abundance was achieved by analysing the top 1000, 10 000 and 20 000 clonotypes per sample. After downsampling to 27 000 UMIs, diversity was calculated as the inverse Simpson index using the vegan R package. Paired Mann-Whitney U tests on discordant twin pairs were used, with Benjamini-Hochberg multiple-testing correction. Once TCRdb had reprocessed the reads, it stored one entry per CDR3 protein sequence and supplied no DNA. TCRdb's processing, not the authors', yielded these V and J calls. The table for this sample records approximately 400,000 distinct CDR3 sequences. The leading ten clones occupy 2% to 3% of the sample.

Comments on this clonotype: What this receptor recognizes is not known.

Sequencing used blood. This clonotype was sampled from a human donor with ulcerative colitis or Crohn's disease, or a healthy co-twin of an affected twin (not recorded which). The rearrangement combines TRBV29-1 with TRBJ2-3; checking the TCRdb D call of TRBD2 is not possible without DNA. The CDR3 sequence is CSVGGGADTQYF.